The next 30 T cell receptor beta chains were all read from a single sample in a study of blood T cell repertoires in COVID-19. Clones were sequenced by immunoSEQ multiplex PCR, and TCRdb holds only the in-frame ones, with some missing. The sample lists 200,000 to 250,000 clones, 88% seen once, with approximately 2.6% in the top ten. What was sequenced was peripheral blood. These TCRs come from a woman in her sixties with acute or convalescent COVID-19.

The J gene is TRBJ2-1, the V gene TRBV6-6; 10 nucleotides align to TRBD2. Per germline, CDR1 MNHNY and CDR2 SVGAGI (reference sequence). The CDR3 extends over 12 amino acids. The trim removed 8 bases at V and 10 bases at J, leaving 5 bases unmatched. CDR3 sequence: CASWLAGEEQFF. The CDR3 region has the DNA TGTGCCAGCTGGCTAGCGGGAGAGGAGCAGTTCTTC.

Here the CDR3 reads CASSQATSGRADTQYF. DNA of the CDR3: TGCGCCAGCAGCCAAGCCACTAGCGGGAGAGCAGATACGCAGTATTTT. The rearrangement joins TRBV4-1 to TRBJ2-3, with 11 bases fitting TRBD2. The CDR3 totals 16 residues. The V and J ends lost 1 base and 4 bases, in that order; junction bases with no gene match: 4. Germline lookup yields CDR1 MGHRA and CDR2 YSYEKL.

The CDR3 sequence is CASSGNWEQETQYF. As DNA, the CDR3 is TGCGCCAGCAGCGGGAATTGGGAGCAAGAGACCCAGTACTTC. The J gene is TRBJ2-5, the V gene TRBV5-1, with D possibly matching TRBD2 (5 bases). Germline CDR1 SGHRS, CDR2 YFSETQ. The V end lost 4 bases, the J end lost 2 bases, and 12 bases lay between the germline ends. The CDR3 consists of 14 residues. Drawing the rest from reference TRBV5-1 and TRBJ2-5, the complete variable domain is KAGVTQTPRYLIKTRGQQVTLSCSPISGHRSVSWYQQTPGQGLQFLFEYFSETQRNKGNFPGRFSGRQFSNSRSEMNVSTLELGDSALYLCASSGNWEQETQYFGPGTRLLVL.

The CDR3 DNA is TGTGCCAGCTGTGACAGTAAAACCTACAATGAGCAGTTCTTC. This translates into CASCDSKTYNEQFF. This chain connects TRBV9 to TRBJ2-1; perhaps TRBD1 as D (5 bases). The germline gives CDR1 SGDLS, CDR2 YYNGEE. This CDR3 has 14 amino acids. V was cut by 7 bases and J by 2 bases, with 13 bases left in between.

The chain carries TRBV7-3 and TRBJ2-1; 7 nucleotides line up with TRBD1. CDR1 SGHTA and CDR2 FQGTGA come from the germline V gene. This CDR3 has 17 residues. V was pared by 5 bases and J by 3 bases, with 13 bases of the junction left unmatched. The CDR3 loop reads CASSPHSTGSGYNEQFF. The CDR3 coding sequence is TGTGCCAGCAGCCCCCACTCGACAGGGTCTGGCTACAATGAGCAGTTCTTC.

V is TRBV7-2 and J is TRBJ2-6; 7 bases are shared with TRBD2. The junction had 7 bases not matched to a gene; V was cut back by 5 bases and J by 0 bases. This CDR3 is built from 17 residues. Germline CDR1 is SGHTA and CDR2 is FQGNSA. CDR3 sequence reads: CASSQPSGSSGANVLTF. The CDR3 DNA is TGTGCCAGCAGCCAACCTAGCGGTAGCTCTGGGGCCAACGTCCTGACTTTC. The whole variable domain, filled in from reference TRBV7-2 and TRBJ2-6, reads GAGVSQSPSNKVTEKGKDVELRCDPISGHTALYWYRQSLGQGLEFLIYFQGNSAPDKSGLPSDRFSAERTGGSVSTLTIQRTQQEDSAVYLCASSQPSGSSGANVLTFGAGSRLTVL.

The J gene is TRBJ1-1, the V gene TRBV7-2; D is undetermined. Germline CDR1 reads SGHTA; CDR2 reads FQGNSA. The CDR3 runs 14 residues. V was clipped by 2 bases and J by 11 bases, with 18 bases between them. The CDR3 sequence: CASSLRSANGQAFF. For the CDR3, the DNA is TGTGCCAGCAGCTTAAGGAGTGCTAACGGCCAGGCTTTCTTT.

This clone was found a few times. The chain carries TRBV5-1 and TRBJ2-7; TRBD2 aligns across 10 bases. Germline-derived CDR1 and CDR2 are SGHRS and YFSETQ. The V gene end was trimmed by 7 bases and the J gene end by 3 bases; junction bases not matched to a gene: 7. The CDR3 is 14 amino acids. The CDR3 DNA reads as TGCGCCAGCGGAAGGACTAGCGGTCTCTACGAGCAGTACTTC. As protein: CASGRTSGLYEQYF.

This chain joins TRBV20-1 and TRBJ2-3; D gene unclear. Germline CDR1 and CDR2: DFQATT and SNEGSKA (reference sequence). Trimming pared 5 bases from V and 6 bases from J, leaving 9 bases between. The CDR3 spans 11 residues. The CDR3 loop reads CSAEHADTQYF. The CDR3 coding sequence is TGCAGTGCTGAGCACGCTGATACGCAGTATTTT.

The chain combines TRBV6-1 with TRBJ1-6; 8 nucleotides line up with TRBD1. Unmatched junction bases numbered 10, after V lost 3 bases and J lost 9 bases. This CDR3 contains 16 residues. Germline CDR1 and CDR2: MNHNS and SASEGT. Written as DNA, the CDR3 is TGTGCCAGCAGTGAGTCTGCAGGGGGCAGAGGTTCACCCCTCCACTTT. Translation gives CASSESAGGRGSPLHF.

The chain carries TRBV19 and TRBJ1-3, with TRBD1 matching over 8 bases. The CDR3 is 16 amino acids. Germline assignment: CDR1 LNHDA and CDR2 SQIVND (reference sequence). V trimming: 6 bases; J trimming: 0 bases; junction bases outside the gene matches: 7. The CDR3 DNA reads TGTGCCAGTAGAGCGGCCAGGGGGCTCTCTGGAAACACCATATATTTT. Its protein is CASRAARGLSGNTIYF.

DNA for the CDR3: TGTGCCAGCAGTTTGGACAGTGGCAATCAGCCCCAGCATTTT. Its protein is CASSLDSGNQPQHF. The rearrangement links TRBV7-2 to TRBJ1-5; tentative D call: TRBD1 (6 bases). The length of the CDR3 is 14 residues. Germline-derived CDR1 and CDR2 are SGHTA and FQGNSA. The V gene lost 6 bases and the J gene lost 2 bases, with 11 bases spanning the gap.

The V and J genes are TRBV7-2 and TRBJ2-7; the match to TRBD1 covers 7 bases. J was trimmed by 3 bases and V by 3 bases; bases with no gene match: 8. The CDR3 runs to 15 residues. Per the germline V gene, CDR1 is SGHTA and CDR2 is FQGNSA. The CDR3 DNA follows: TGTGCCAGCAGCTTCCGATGGGGACAGTACTACGAGCAGTACTTC. This codes for CASSFRWGQYYEQYF.

Written as DNA, the CDR3 is TGTGCCAGCAGCTTCGCTAGCGGGGGGGGCTATGAGCAGTTCTTC. It is translated as CASSFASGGGYEQFF. The chain links TRBV7-2 to TRBJ2-1; TRBD2 matches 12 bases. This CDR3 spans 15 amino acids. CDR1 and CDR2 from the germline V gene are SGHTA and FQGNSA. With V trimmed by 3 bases and J by 8 bases, 5 bases remained unmatched.

This clone was observed a few times. The identical CDR3 is also encoded by other nucleotide sequences in the sample. The J gene is TRBJ1-4, the V gene TRBV18; a weak D match, TRBD1 (6 bases). The ends were cut back, 3 bases at V and 4 bases at J, with 15 bases in the middle. This CDR3 has 16 amino acids. Germline CDR1 and CDR2: KGHSH and LQKENI. The CDR3 here is CASSPRQVGNNEKLFF. DNA for the CDR3: TGTGCCAGCTCACCCAGACAGGTGGGGAATAATGAAAAACTGTTTTTT. Variable domain in full (rest from reference TRBV18 and TRBJ1-4): NAGVMQNPRHLVRRRGQEARLRCSPMKGHSHVYWYRQLPEEGLKFMVYLQKENIIDESGMPKERFSAEFPKEGPSILRIQQVVRGDSAAYFCASSPRQVGNNEKLFFGSGTQLSVL.

V usage is TRBV24-1 and J usage is TRBJ2-3; 9 nucleotides agree with TRBD2. This CDR3 is built from 14 residues. The V gene end was trimmed by 5 bases and the J gene end by 2 bases; junction bases not matched to a gene: 1. The germline CDR1 and CDR2 sequences are KGHDR and SFDVKD. CDR3 sequence reads: CATSGGGATDTQYF. In DNA, the CDR3 is TGTGCCACCAGTGGCGGGGGGGCCACAGATACGCAGTATTTT.

This chain connects TRBV7-6 to TRBJ2-7, with 10 bases fitting TRBD2. This CDR3 spans 17 amino acids. The trim removed 2 bases at V and 0 bases at J, leaving 7 bases unmatched. Germline V CDR1 and CDR2: SGHVS, FNYEAQ. CDR3 protein: CASSLMPSGSLSYEQYF. In nucleotides, the CDR3 is TGTGCCAGCAGCTTAATGCCTAGCGGGAGCCTCTCCTACGAGCAGTACTTC.

The genes are TRBV19 and TRBJ2-2, with D tentatively TRBD2 (5 bases). V lost 6 bases and J lost 5, with 13 bases in between. Germline CDR1 is LNHDA and CDR2 is SQIVND (reference sequence). This CDR3 spans 14 amino acids. The CDR3 loop reads CASRALSGTGELFF. Written as DNA, the CDR3 is TGTGCCAGTAGGGCCCTTTCGGGGACCGGGGAGCTGTTTTTT.

V usage is TRBV3-1 (or the pseudogene TRBV3-2) and J usage is TRBJ1-2; D is possibly TRBD1 (5 bases). Germline V gene lookup returns CDR1 LGHDT and CDR2 YNNKEL (reference sequence). The CDR3 covers 17 residues. The V gene lost 4 bases and the J gene lost 5 bases, with 23 bases spanning the gap. CDR3 in amino acids: CASSPGGRGDLLYGYTF. The CDR3 nucleotides read TGTGCCAGCAGCCCCGGAGGTCGGGGGGATCTTCTATATGGCTACACCTTC.

J is TRBJ1-6 and V is TRBV14; D gene ambiguous. Germline V gene lookup returns CDR1 SGHDN and CDR2 FVKESK. The CDR3 is made up of 14 amino acids. V lost 1 base and J 7 bases, leaving 8 bases between the germline ends. CDR3 sequence reads: CASSQVSINSPLHF. The CDR3 coding sequence is TGTGCCAGCAGCCAAGTTAGCATCAATTCACCCCTCCACTTT.

The gene calls are TRBV6-1 and TRBJ2-6, with D perhaps TRBD2 (5 bases). This CDR3 contains 17 residues. V lost 4 bases, J lost 0 bases, and 13 bases lay in between. Germline CDR1 is MNHNS and CDR2 is SASEGT. The CDR3 loop reads CASSASRTSSGANVLTF. The CDR3 nucleotides are TGTGCCAGCAGTGCTAGCAGGACTTCCTCTGGGGCCAACGTCCTGACTTTC.

This chain connects TRBV5-5 to TRBJ1-1; D not certain. From germline, CDR1 is SGHKS and CDR2 YYEKEE (reference sequence). CDR3 length: 14 amino acids. The V gene lost 2 bases and the J gene lost 5 bases, with 13 bases spanning the gap. CDR3 region: CASSFTGGSTEAFF. The CDR3 nucleotides read TGTGCCAGCAGCTTTACGGGAGGGTCTACTGAAGCTTTCTTT.

The chain uses TRBV7-2 and TRBJ1-2; D gene ambiguous. Per germline, CDR1 SGHTA and CDR2 FQGNSA. The CDR3 is 15 amino acids. V was cut by 1 base and J by 8 bases, with 17 bases left in between. CDR3 DNA: TGTGCCAGCAGCTTAGAGACGAGAGGTCTGAGGGGCTACACCTTC. Its translation is CASSLETRGLRGYTF. Based on the CDR3 plus reference TRBV7-2 and TRBJ1-2, the full variable domain is GAGVSQSPSNKVTEKGKDVELRCDPISGHTALYWYRQSLGQGLEFLIYFQGNSAPDKSGLPSDRFSAERTGGSVSTLTIQRTQQEDSAVYLCASSLETRGLRGYTFGSGTRLTVV.

The chain uses TRBV7-3 and TRBJ2-1; TRBD2 aligns across 10 bases. This CDR3 is built from 15 residues. V shed 5 bases and J 6 bases; nucleotides not matched to a gene: 7. Germline CDR1 SGHTA, CDR2 FQGTGA. The CDR3 loop is CASSLSGGIGNEQFF. CDR3 bases: TGTGCCAGCAGCCTTAGCGGGGGGATCGGCAATGAGCAGTTCTTC. The full variable domain, with the rest looked up from reference TRBV7-3 and TRBJ2-1, is GAGVSQTPSNKVTEKGKYVELRCDPISGHTALYWYRQSLGQGPEFLIYFQGTGAADDSGLPNDRFFAVRPEGSVSTLKIQRTERGDSAVYLCASSLSGGIGNEQFFGPGTRLTVL.

V gene TRBV5-1 combines with J gene TRBJ2-6; the D gene is possibly TRBD1 (5 bases). The CDR3 has 16 residues. V dropped 4 bases and J dropped 0 bases, with 11 bases sitting between them. Germline lookup yields CDR1 SGHRS and CDR2 YFSETQ. Here the CDR3 DNA reads TGCGCCAGCAGCGTAATCAGGGCCTCTGGGGCCAACGTCCTGACTTTC. This gives the protein CASSVIRASGANVLTF.

CDR3 region: CASSQTSGRSYGYTF. The CDR3 DNA follows: TGTGCCAGCAGCCAAACCTCCGGGAGATCCTATGGCTACACCTTC. The rearrangement links TRBV7-9 to TRBJ1-2; D gene uncertain. CDR1 and CDR2 (germline): SEHNR, FQNEAQ (reference sequence). Trimming left V 5 bases short and J 4 bases short, with 17 bases between. There are 15 residues in the CDR3.

The genes are TRBV7-8 and TRBJ1-6; TRBD1 might be the D (6 bases). The CDR3 extends over 13 amino acids. CDR1 is SGHVS and CDR2 is FQNEAQ in the germline V gene. V dropped 2 bases and J dropped 10 bases, with 9 bases sitting between them. The CDR3: CASSLQGQSPLHF. The CDR3 region has the DNA TGTGCCAGCAGCTTACAGGGGCAGTCACCCCTCCACTTT.

This clone was found a few times. The chain is built from TRBV2 and TRBJ2-4, with 9 positions matching TRBD1. The CDR3 has 14 amino acids. The germline V gene has CDR1 SNHLY and CDR2 FYNNEI. J gave up 4 bases and V 5 bases, and 3 bases lay outside the gene matches. The CDR3: CASSLDRGKNIQYF. The DNA of the CDR3 is TGTGCCAGCAGTTTAGACAGGGGGAAAAACATTCAGTACTTC.

The rearrangement uses TRBV5-4 and TRBJ2-2, with 10 positions matching TRBD2. The CDR3 totals 15 residues. Germline assignment: CDR1 SGHNT and CDR2 YYREEE (reference sequence). Trimming at V came to 0 bases and at J to 10 bases, leaving 6 bases not matched to a gene. CDR3 amino acids: CASSLASGGATELFF. The CDR3 region has the DNA TGTGCCAGCAGCTTGGCCAGCGGGGGGGCGACGGAGCTGTTTTTT.

The chain carries TRBV11-2 and TRBJ2-5; D might be TRBD1 (6 bases). The CDR3 totals 15 residues. CDR1 SGHAT and CDR2 FQNNGV come from the germline V gene. With 4 bases removed from V and 1 base from J, the gap between germline ends came to 13 bases. The CDR3 bases are TGTGCCAGCAGCTCAGACAGGTTCCCCCAAGAGACCCAGTACTTC. This gives the protein CASSSDRFPQETQYF.